This passage covers 15 T cell receptor beta chains from one sample sequenced in a study of T cell changes during pregnancy in multiple sclerosis (dated by TCRdb to the late 2010s). The receptor library was made with the immunoSEQ multiplex PCR assay. TCRdb mirrors the immuneACCESS table, restricted to in-frame sequences. Some clones are absent from its copies; in checked studies, under half trace to an unresolved V gene, and the reason for the others is unknown. For this sample there are around 75,000 clones; 94% appear just once. The top ten clones comprise roughly 0.14% of the sample. This specimen consisted of CD4+ T cells from peripheral blood mononuclear cells, obtained after pregnancy. The receptors derive from a female donor with multiple sclerosis, enrolled in a pregnancy study.

This rearrangement joins TRBV19 to TRBJ1-5; D is perhaps TRBD1 (6 bases). The V gene lost 10 bases and the J gene lost 0 bases, with 16 bases spanning the gap. Germline CDR1 LNHDA, CDR2 SQIVND (reference sequence). The CDR3 is 15 residues long. CDR3 coding DNA: TGTGCCACCGCGGGGGGGCTTGGTAGCAATCAGCCCCAGCATTTT. It specifies CATAGGLGSNQPQHF.

The rearrangement joins TRBV10-3 to TRBJ1-2; the match to TRBD1 covers 10 bases. There are 14 residues in the CDR3. With V trimmed by 4 bases and J by 4 bases, 3 bases remained unmatched. Germline assignment: CDR1 ENHRY and CDR2 SYGVKD. CDR3: CAISAGTGVYGYTF. CDR3 sequence (DNA): TGTGCCATCAGTGCCGGGACAGGGGTCTATGGCTACACCTTC.

The chain has TRBV19 and TRBJ2-7, with TRBD2 identical over 8 bases. CDR1 LNHDA and CDR2 SQIVND come from the germline V gene (reference sequence). The CDR3 is 14 amino acids. V shed 5 bases and J 3 bases; nucleotides not matched to a gene: 6. The DNA of the CDR3 is TGTGCCAGTAGTCCCGAAGCGGGAGTCTACGAGCAGTACTTC. Translated, it gives CASSPEAGVYEQYF.

The chain links TRBV7-2 to TRBJ2-1, with a tentative D call TRBD2 (6 bases). V lost 5 bases and J lost 0, with 8 bases in between. Germline V gives CDR1 SGHTA, CDR2 FQGNSA. The CDR3 runs 14 residues. CDR3 sequence reads: CASSPGGSYNEQFF. CDR3 DNA sequence: TGTGCCAGCAGCCCCGGGGGCTCCTACAATGAGCAGTTCTTC.

V and J are TRBV14 and TRBJ2-7; TRBD1 aligns across 9 bases. Germline lookup yields CDR1 SGHDN and CDR2 FVKESK. The V and J ends lost 5 bases and 3 bases, in that order; junction bases with no gene match: 8. The CDR3 sequence is 15 residues long. The CDR3 is CASSLRQGGLYEQYF. CDR3 coding DNA: TGTGCCAGCAGCTTACGACAGGGGGGTCTCTACGAGCAGTACTTC. The full variable domain, rest sourced from reference TRBV14 and TRBJ2-7, is EAGVTQFPSHSVIEKGQTVTLRCDPISGHDNLYWYRRVMGKEIKFLLHFVKESKQDESGMPNNRFLAERTGGTYSTLKVQPAELEDSGVYFCASSLRQGGLYEQYFGPGTRLTVT.

The chain recombines TRBV7-8 with TRBJ2-2; TRBD2 matches at 8 bases. CDR1 and CDR2 (germline): SGHVS, FQNEAQ. The CDR3 runs 16 residues. Unmatched junction bases numbered 9, after V lost 4 bases and J lost 5 bases. CDR3 loop: CASSSGGWAGTGELFF. In nucleotides, the CDR3 is TGTGCCAGCAGCTCGGGGGGGTGGGCTGGAACCGGGGAGCTGTTTTTT. Full variable domain (missing parts from reference TRBV7-8 and TRBJ2-2): GAGVSQSPRYKVAKRGQDVALRCDPISGHVSLFWYQQALGQGPEFLTYFQNEAQLDKSGLPSDRFFAERPEGSVSTLKIQRTQQEDSAVYLCASSSGGWAGTGELFFGEGSRLTVL.

This chain uses TRBV28 with TRBJ1-1; no definite D call. CDR3 length: 15 amino acids. The V end was cut by 5 bases, the J end by 0 bases, with 13 bases between. The germline V gene has CDR1 MDHEN and CDR2 SYDVKM. The CDR3 DNA sequence: TGTGCCAGCAGTGACCCGAGAGGGATGAACACTGAAGCTTTCTTT. Its protein product is CASSDPRGMNTEAFF.

The rearrangement joins TRBV28 to TRBJ2-4, with 7 bases matching TRBD1. This CDR3 has 15 amino acids. Losses at the gene ends were 4 bases for V and 1 base for J; bases not matched to a gene: 4. From germline, CDR1 is MDHEN and CDR2 SYDVKM. The CDR3 protein is CASSSQGPAKNIQYF. The CDR3 nucleotides are TGTGCCAGCAGTTCACAGGGGCCGGCCAAAAACATTCAGTACTTC.

This chain links TRBV10-3 with TRBJ2-1, with a weak D call TRBD2 (5 bases). Trimming pared 3 bases from V and 3 bases from J, leaving 12 bases between. Germline-derived CDR1 and CDR2 are ENHRY and SYGVKD. CDR3 size: 15 residues. The CDR3 nucleotides are TGTGCCATCAGTGACCTCAGAGGGCGCTACAATGAGCAGTTCTTC. This sequence encodes CAISDLRGRYNEQFF.

The DNA for the CDR3 is TGTGCCAGCAGCGAAGGCCCGGGCACCGGGGAGCTGTTTTTT. This translates into CASSEGPGTGELFF. This chain connects TRBV9 to TRBJ2-2; D is ambiguous. V was shortened by 3 bases and J by 4 bases, with 10 bases between the two germline ends. CDR1 and CDR2 from the germline V gene are SGDLS and YYNGEE. This CDR3 spans 14 amino acids.

The chain recombines TRBV5-1 with TRBJ2-7; maybe TRBD2 (6 bases). Germline V CDR1 and CDR2: SGHRS, YFSETQ. The CDR3 is 14 amino acids. Trimming took off 0 bases at V and 5 bases at J, with 12 bases between the two ends. Here the CDR3 reads CASSLGAGSHEQYF. DNA of the CDR3: TGCGCCAGCAGCTTGGGAGCGGGTTCCCACGAGCAGTACTTC.

This clone was found once. The V and J genes are TRBV19 and TRBJ2-1, with 11 positions matching TRBD2. The CDR3 is made up of 15 amino acids. Trimming cost V 7 bases and J 4 bases; bases outside gene matches: 6. In germline, CDR1 is LNHDA, CDR2 SQIVND (reference sequence). CDR3: CASIRTSGPYNEQFF. The CDR3 DNA reads TGTGCCAGTATCAGGACTAGCGGGCCTTACAATGAGCAGTTCTTC. Variable domain in full (rest from reference TRBV19 and TRBJ2-1): DGGITQSPKYLFRKEGQNVTLSCEQNLNHDAMYWYRQDPGQGLRLIYYSQIVNDFQKGDIAEGYSVSREKKESFPLTVTSAQKNPTAFYLCASIRTSGPYNEQFFGPGTRLTVL.

The CDR3 sequence is CAISEGQGLWTEAFF. CDR3 bases: TGTGCCATCAGTGAGGGACAGGGGTTGTGGACTGAAGCTTTCTTT. The chain couples TRBV10-3 to TRBJ1-1; 9 nucleotides align to TRBD1. Germline V gives CDR1 ENHRY, CDR2 SYGVKD. The V segment lost 2 bases and the J segment 5 bases; nucleotides outside the gene matches: 6. The length of the CDR3 is 15 residues.

The chain employs TRBV28 and TRBJ1-2; TRBD1 agrees at 7 bases. CDR1 and CDR2 (germline): MDHEN, SYDVKM. Trimming cost V 10 bases and J 4 bases; bases outside gene matches: 6. The CDR3 is 12 amino acids. CDR3 in amino acids: CATRQGTYGYTF. For the CDR3, the DNA is TGTGCCACCCGACAGGGAACCTATGGCTACACCTTC.

The genes are TRBV28 and TRBJ2-3; 12 nucleotides match TRBD2. J gave up 1 base and V 7 bases, and 15 bases lay outside the gene matches. Germline V CDR1 and CDR2: MDHEN, SYDVKM. This CDR3 comprises 19 residues. The CDR3 nucleotides read TGTGCCAGCATTAAACCCACTAGCGGGAGGTTTCTCGGCACAGATACGCAGTATTTT. Its translation: CASIKPTSGRFLGTDTQYF.